This TCR beta chain appears in the sequencing data of a study of T cell responses to AZD1222 COVID-19 vaccine. The germline V gene encodes CDR1 MNHEY and CDR2 SVGEGT. Trimming stripped 3 bases from V and 9 bases from J, with 23 bases between. The CDR3 consists of 16 residues. Using immunoSEQ multiplex PCR, the repertoire was profiled, and TCRdb retains in-frame clones only, with some absent. Of around 130,000 clones listed, under 95% are singletons. This chain links TRBV6-2 or TRBV6-3 with TRBJ2-5; D tentatively reads TRBD1 or TRBD2 (5 bases each). The sample was peripheral blood, taken on day 0 of AZD1222 vaccination. The receptor was derived from an adult in good health. In DNA form, the CDR3 reads TGTGCCAGCAGTTATGCAATGGGGCCGGGGACCGGGGCCCAGTACTTC. Its protein is CASSYAMGPGTGAQYF.